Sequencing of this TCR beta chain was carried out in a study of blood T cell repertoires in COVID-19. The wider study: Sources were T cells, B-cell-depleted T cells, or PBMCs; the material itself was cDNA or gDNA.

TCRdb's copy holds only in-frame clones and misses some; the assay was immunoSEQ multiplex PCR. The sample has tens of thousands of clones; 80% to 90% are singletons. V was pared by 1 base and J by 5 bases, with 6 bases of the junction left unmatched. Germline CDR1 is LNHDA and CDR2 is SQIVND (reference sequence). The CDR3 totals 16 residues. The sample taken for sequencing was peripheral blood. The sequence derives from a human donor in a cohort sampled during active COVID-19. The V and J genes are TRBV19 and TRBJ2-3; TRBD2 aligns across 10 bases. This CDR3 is CASSIAAGGPGDTQYF. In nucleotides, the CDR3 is TGTGCCAGTAGTATAGCAGCGGGGGGGCCGGGAGATACGCAGTATTTT.